The 24 T cell receptor beta chains given below trace back to one sample, sequenced in a study of shared clonotypes between healthy human individuals. Clones were sequenced by immunoSEQ multiplex PCR, and TCRdb holds only the in-frame ones, with some missing. The sample records approximately 1.1 million clones, around three quarters being singletons. The material sequenced was memory CD4+ T cells from PBMCs. The subset is: CD45RA-negative fraction. The origin of the receptors is a man aged 18-30 years in good health. Some clones in this sample may be carry-over from other donors' samples.

The chain joins TRBV28 to TRBJ2-4; TRBD1 matches at 7 bases. Germline V gene lookup returns CDR1 MDHEN and CDR2 SYDVKM. The V gene end was trimmed by 4 bases and the J gene end by 7 bases; junction bases not matched to a gene: 7. The length of the CDR3 is 14 residues. The CDR3 nucleotides are TGTGCCAGCAGTTCGTCAGGGGGACGGAACATTCAGTACTTC. Translated: CASSSSGGRNIQYF.

The chain employs TRBV5-1 and TRBJ1-4, with 9 bases aligning to TRBD1. Germline V gene sequence: CDR1 SGHRS, CDR2 YFSETQ. The CDR3 is 15 residues long. Trimming removed 4 bases from V and 4 bases from J; junction bases left unmatched: 5. CDR3 in amino acids: CASSGQGQGNEKLFF. The CDR3 DNA follows: TGCGCCAGCAGCGGACAGGGGCAGGGTAATGAAAAACTGTTTTTT.

This chain links TRBV5-4 with TRBJ2-2; 8 bases map to TRBD1. Germline V gene data show CDR1 as SGHNT and CDR2 as YYREEE (reference sequence). V lost 6 bases to trimming and J lost 4 bases; unmatched junction nucleotides: 5. This CDR3 spans 14 amino acids. The CDR3 spells CASTTGAPTGELFF. For the CDR3, the DNA is TGTGCCAGCACGACAGGGGCGCCCACCGGGGAGCTGTTTTTT. Using reference TRBV5-4 and TRBJ2-2 for the parts outside the CDR3, the full variable domain is ETGVTQSPTHLIKTRGQQVTLRCSSQSGHNTVSWYQQALGQGPQFIFQYYREEENGRGNFPPRFSGLQFPNYSSELNVNALELDDSALYLCASTTGAPTGELFFGEGSRLTVL.

With respect to this clone: Other DNA sequences from this sample encode an identical CDR3 as well. This sequence joins TRBV5-1 and TRBJ1-4; 7 bases align to TRBD1. The CDR3 runs to 14 residues. The germline gives CDR1 SGHRS, CDR2 YFSETQ. Trimming removed 0 bases from V and 7 bases from J; junction bases left unmatched: 3. The DNA for the CDR3 is TGCGCCAGCAGCTTGGACAGGGGAGGTGAAAAACTGTTTTTT. Its protein product is CASSLDRGGEKLFF.

This chain uses TRBV28 with TRBJ2-5; 7 nucleotides line up with TRBD1. The CDR3 loop spans 14 amino acids. Unmatched junction bases numbered 10, after V lost 7 bases and J lost 5 bases. Per the germline V gene, CDR1 is MDHEN and CDR2 is SYDVKM. The CDR3 spells CASTTLDRDETQYF. CDR3 coding DNA: TGTGCCAGCACCACTCTCGACAGGGATGAGACCCAGTACTTC. The variable domain in full, with the rest retrieved from reference TRBV28 and TRBJ2-5, is DVKVTQSSRYLVKRTGEKVFLECVQDMDHENMFWYRQDPGLGLRLIYFSYDVKMKEKGDIPEGYSVSREKKERFSLILESASTNQTSMYLCASTTLDRDETQYFGPGTRLLVL.

The genes are TRBV28 and TRBJ1-5, with D unclear. The CDR3 length is 13 residues. V lost 7 bases and J 5 bases, leaving 12 bases between the germline ends. Germline CDR1 MDHEN, CDR2 SYDVKM. The CDR3 loop reads CASTEGPYQPQHF. The CDR3, as DNA: TGTGCCAGCACCGAAGGGCCCTATCAGCCCCAGCATTTT.

The chain recombines TRBV6-1 with TRBJ1-3, with D possibly TRBD1 on 5 matching bases. V lost 2 bases to trimming and J lost 4 bases, with 12 bases between them. This CDR3 comprises 15 residues. CDR1 and CDR2 from the germline V gene are MNHNS and SASEGT. The CDR3 region has the DNA TGTGCCAGCAGTGAATGGGACGGCGTGGGAAACACCATATATTTT. Translating it yields CASSEWDGVGNTIYF.

Regarding this clone: Because the CDR3's place on the DNA is in doubt, the DNA is left out and the CDR3 is given as listed by TCRdb. The chain employs TRBV21-1 and TRBJ1-5. TRBV21-1 is a pseudogene. The CDR3 spans 16 amino acids, including both terminal residues. CDR3 protein: CASSKDVGRGNQPQHF.

This sequence joins TRBV5-4 and TRBJ2-5; 9 bases fit TRBD1. V lost 3 bases to trimming and J lost 7 bases; unmatched junction nucleotides: 7. Germline assignment: CDR1 SGHNT and CDR2 YYREEE (reference sequence). CDR3 size: 14 residues. Here the CDR3 DNA reads TGTGCCAGCAGCTCCGGGACAGGGATAGCGACCCAGTACTTC. As protein: CASSSGTGIATQYF.

V gene TRBV14 combines with J gene TRBJ1-2, with D uncertain. The ends were cut back, 3 bases at V and 6 bases at J, with 14 bases in the middle. This CDR3 is 14 amino acids long. Germline assignment: CDR1 SGHDN and CDR2 FVKESK. The DNA of the CDR3 is TGTGCCAGCAGCCAGACATCCTACGGCGATGGCTACACCTTC. Amino acid sequence: CASSQTSYGDGYTF.

The chain carries TRBV7-9 and TRBJ2-7; D uncertain. From germline, CDR1 is SEHNR and CDR2 FQNEAQ (reference sequence). This CDR3 has 12 amino acids. V gave up 2 bases and J gave up 5 bases, with 7 bases separating them. CDR3 loop: CASSLNGHEQYF. In DNA form, the CDR3 reads TGTGCCAGCAGCTTAAACGGACACGAGCAGTACTTC.

V gene TRBV7-8 combines with J gene TRBJ1-1, with unresolved D. Trimming took 0 bases from V and 3 from J, leaving 11 bases between them. The CDR3 is made up of 15 amino acids. In germline, CDR1 is SGHVS, CDR2 FQNEAQ. The CDR3 coding sequence is TGTGCCAGCAGCTTAGCGCTGGATGGGGACACTGAAGCTTTCTTT. This encodes CASSLALDGDTEAFF. Complete variable domain (other parts from reference TRBV7-8 and TRBJ1-1): GAGVSQSPRYKVAKRGQDVALRCDPISGHVSLFWYQQALGQGPEFLTYFQNEAQLDKSGLPSDRFFAERPEGSVSTLKIQRTQQEDSAVYLCASSLALDGDTEAFFGQGTRLTVV.

CDR3: CASSELGAASYEQYF. As DNA, the CDR3 is TGTGCCAGCAGTGAATTAGGCGCGGCCTCCTACGAGCAGTACTTC. The chain employs TRBV6-1 and TRBJ2-7; D is uncertain. The length of the CDR3 is 15 residues. The V gene's germline CDR1 is MNHNS and CDR2 SASEGT. Trimming cost V 2 bases and J 0 bases, with 11 bases left between them.

V gene TRBV2 combines with J gene TRBJ2-2, with D perhaps matching TRBD1 (6 bases). The V and J ends lost 8 bases and 8 bases respectively, with 15 bases between them. CDR3 size: 13 residues. The germline CDR1 and CDR2 sequences are SNHLY and FYNNEI. The CDR3: CASGEQGGGELFF. The CDR3, as DNA: TGTGCCAGCGGAGAACAGGGTGGTGGGGAGCTGTTTTTT.

Only a few counts were recorded for this clone. This sequence joins TRBV4-2 and TRBJ2-7, with 10 nucleotides matching TRBD1. Germline V gene data show CDR1 as LGHNA and CDR2 as YNFKEQ. The CDR3 spans 15 residues. With 1 base clipped from V and 3 bases from J, the junction kept 3 bases outside the gene matches. The CDR3: CASSQGTGGLYEQYF. The CDR3 DNA is TGTGCCAGCAGCCAAGGGACAGGGGGACTCTACGAGCAGTACTTC.

The V call is TRBV4-1, the J call TRBJ1-2; D possibly corresponds to TRBD1 (5 bases). CDR3 length: 13 amino acids. Germline V gene data show CDR1 as MGHRA and CDR2 as YSYEKL. Trimming removed 1 base at V and 4 bases at J, with 7 bases between. The CDR3 DNA reads TGCGCCAGCAGCCAAGGACAGCCCTATGGCTACACCTTC. Its translation is CASSQGQPYGYTF.

The chain uses TRBV6-1 and TRBJ2-7; 7 positions agree with TRBD2. Germline lookup yields CDR1 MNHNS and CDR2 SASEGT. This CDR3 has 14 amino acids. V lost 3 bases and J lost 5; bases outside the gene matches: 7. CDR3 sequence: CASSEALAGDEQYF. CDR3 nucleotide sequence: TGTGCCAGCAGTGAGGCCCTCGCGGGGGACGAGCAGTACTTC.

This clone was detected only a few times. V and J are TRBV7-6 and TRBJ2-3, with 15 bases lining up with TRBD2. In germline, CDR1 is SGHVS, CDR2 FNYEAQ. With V trimmed by 4 bases and J by 4 bases, 15 bases remained unmatched. There are 20 residues in the CDR3. The CDR3 sequence is CASSSDNGPGLAGGPDTQYF. CDR3 nucleotides: TGTGCCAGCAGCTCAGACAACGGACCTGGACTAGCGGGAGGGCCAGATACGCAGTATTTT.

The J gene is TRBJ2-7, the V gene TRBV6-4, with no clear D. Trimming pared 4 bases from V and 6 bases from J, leaving 7 bases between. Germline CDR1 MRHNA, CDR2 SNTAGT. CDR3 length: 11 residues. CDR3 residues: CASSAPGEQYF. The CDR3 DNA is TGTGCCAGCAGTGCCCCGGGCGAGCAGTACTTC.

A word on this clone: The sample carries other DNA sequences with the same CDR3. The chain carries TRBV18 and TRBJ2-7; D is uncertain. Germline V gene sequence: CDR1 KGHSH, CDR2 LQKENI. The CDR3 sequence is 13 residues long. The ends were cut back, 3 bases at V and 0 bases at J, with 6 bases in the middle. The CDR3 sequence: CASSPQGSYEQYF. The CDR3 DNA follows: TGTGCCAGCTCACCCCAAGGCTCCTACGAGCAGTACTTC.

The chain employs TRBV29-1 and TRBJ2-5; D is uncertain. V lost 8 bases to trimming and J lost 5 bases, with 15 bases between them. Germline V gene sequence: CDR1 SQVTM, CDR2 ANQGSEA. This CDR3 comprises 12 residues. The DNA for the CDR3 is TGCAGCCAGTGGGGAAACGGGGAGACCCAGTACTTC. This encodes CSQWGNGETQYF. Supplemented by reference TRBV29-1 and TRBJ2-5, the full variable domain reads SAVISQKPSRDICQRGTSLTIQCQVDSQVTMMFWYRQQPGQSLTLIATANQGSEATYESGFVIDKFPISRPNLTFSTLTVSNMSPEDSSIYLCSQWGNGETQYFGPGTRLLVL.

This rearrangement joins TRBV6-5 to TRBJ2-1, with unresolved D. The V and J ends lost 6 bases and 8 bases respectively, with 14 bases between them. Germline assignment: CDR1 MNHEY and CDR2 SVGAGI. The CDR3 is 13 residues long. CDR3 nucleotide sequence: TGTGCCAGCAGACCCTCGGGCAGAGATGAGCAGTTCTTC. It specifies CASRPSGRDEQFF.

This clone was counted a few times. This chain connects TRBV6-1 to TRBJ2-3; the D is unclear. This CDR3 region has 14 residues. V was cut by 6 bases and J by 4 bases, with 14 bases left in between. Germline CDR1 reads MNHNS; CDR2 reads SASEGT. The CDR3 protein is CASRSAAGPDTQYF. CDR3 DNA: TGTGCCAGCAGATCCGCCGCCGGCCCAGATACGCAGTATTTT.

The gene calls are TRBV7-2 and TRBJ1-3; D not resolved. This CDR3 has 16 amino acids. V lost 0 bases, J lost 2 bases, and 11 bases lay in between. Germline CDR1 SGHTA, CDR2 FQGNSA. CDR3 protein: CASSLAQAVAGNTIYF. In nucleotides, the CDR3 is TGTGCCAGCAGCTTAGCCCAGGCGGTAGCTGGAAACACCATATATTTT.